The clone carrying this T cell receptor beta chain turned up a few times. Its target is unknown. The cDNA was synthesized by means of template-switch 5'RACE, which was carried out with 10-nucleotide random UMIs. Over 200 million TCR-beta sequences from 15-18 subjects were obtained in each sequencing run. TCRdb independently ran MiXCR on the 5' RACE reads; one entry per CDR3 protein. Of around 28,000 distinct CDR3 sequences in the sample, approximately 6.6% were seen once. Deletions cut 5 bases from V and 0 bases from J, with 19 bases between. Germline V gene data show CDR1 as DFQATT and CDR2 as SNEGSKA (reference sequence). The CDR3 consists of 16 residues. This sample was included in a study of neurological immune-mediated disorders. Study results and limitations: None of the CDR3 amino acid sequences found in expanded clones was shared across subjects. This suggests that the TCR-beta repertoires were private in all groups.

The chain joins TRBV20-1 to TRBJ1-2; D remains unclear. The specimen sequenced was PBMCs. The sequence was obtained from a woman between 50 and 59 years old in good health. The CDR3 here is CSAPPGIQQTNYGYTF. The CDR3 nucleotides read TGCAGTGCTCCACCTGGTATACAGCAAACTAACTATGGCTACACCTTC.